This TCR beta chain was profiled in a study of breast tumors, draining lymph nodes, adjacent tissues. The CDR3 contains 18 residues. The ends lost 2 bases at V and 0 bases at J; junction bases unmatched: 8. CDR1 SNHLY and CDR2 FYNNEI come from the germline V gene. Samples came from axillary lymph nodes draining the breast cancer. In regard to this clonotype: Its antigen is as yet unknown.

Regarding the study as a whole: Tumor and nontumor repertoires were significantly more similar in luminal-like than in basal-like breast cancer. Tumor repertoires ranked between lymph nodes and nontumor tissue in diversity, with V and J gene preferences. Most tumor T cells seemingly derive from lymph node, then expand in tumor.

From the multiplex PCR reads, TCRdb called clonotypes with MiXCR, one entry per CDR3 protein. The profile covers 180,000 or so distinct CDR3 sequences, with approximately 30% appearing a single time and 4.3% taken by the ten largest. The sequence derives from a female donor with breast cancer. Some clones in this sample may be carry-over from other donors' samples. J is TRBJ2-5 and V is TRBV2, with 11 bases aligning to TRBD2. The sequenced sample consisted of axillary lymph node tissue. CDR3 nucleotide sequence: TGTGCCAGCAGTGAACCCATACTAGCGGGGGACAACCAAGAGACCCAGTACTTC. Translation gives CASSEPILAGDNQETQYF.